These T cell receptor beta chains were read from a single sample in a study of a mutant IDH1 vaccine in newly diagnosed glioma. Profiling relied on immunoSEQ multiplex PCR, and the TCRdb table lists in-frame clones only, not all of them. Here the sample spans around 39,000 clones, 65% to 85% being singletons. The antigens these receptors bind are not known. Sample: PBMCs, taken from a glioma patient whose treatment included an IDH1 peptide vaccine. Receptor source: a woman under 30 with glioma. Some clones in this sample may be carry-over from other donors' samples. CDR3s include the opening cysteine and the closing phenylalanine or tryptophan. The order of the fields is CDR3 protein, CDR3 DNA, J gene, D gene, clone size, V gene. The D gene is left open where the match is weak. Some rows have no size entry. The others give once, few or many, or a class for an expanded clone.

CDR3 protein: CASSLGQRNTEAFF
CDR3 DNA: TGTGCCAGCAGCTTGGGACAGAGGAACACTGAAGCTTTCTTT
J gene: TRBJ1-1
D gene: -
clone size: once
V gene: TRBV5-5

CDR3 protein: CASSQGGGQGRNQPQHF
CDR3 DNA: TGTGCCAGCAGCCAGGGGGGGGGACAGGGTCGTAATCAGCCCCAGCATTTT
J gene: TRBJ1-5
D gene: TRBD1
clone size: -
V gene: TRBV4-2

CDR3 protein: CASRSRPTQYF
CDR3 DNA: TGTGCCAGCCGATCTAGACCTACGCAGTATTTT
J gene: TRBJ2-3
D gene: -
clone size: -
V gene: TRBV6-1

CDR3 protein: CASSAGGGGHEQYF
CDR3 DNA: TGTGCCAGCAGCGCGGGGGGGGGCGGACACGAGCAGTACTTC
J gene: TRBJ2-7
D gene: TRBD2
clone size: -
V gene: TRBV9

CDR3 protein: CASSQGTGVQETQYF
CDR3 DNA: TGCGCCAGCAGCCAAGGGACAGGGGTTCAAGAGACCCAGTACTTC
J gene: TRBJ2-5
D gene: TRBD1
clone size: -
V gene: TRBV4-1

CDR3 protein: CASSLGTTYEQYF
CDR3 DNA: TGTGCTAGCAGCTTGGGGACCACCTACGAGCAGTACTTC
J gene: TRBJ2-7
D gene: -
clone size: -
V gene: TRBV7-7

CDR3 protein: CASSVGAGGTEAFF
CDR3 DNA: TGTGCCAGCAGCGTAGGTGCGGGAGGCACTGAAGCTTTCTTT
J gene: TRBJ1-1
D gene: -
clone size: -
V gene: TRBV6-1

CDR3 protein: CASSEKLWTVYGYTF
CDR3 DNA: TGTGCCAGCAGTGAAAAACTGTGGACAGTCTATGGCTACACCTTC
J gene: TRBJ1-2
D gene: -
clone size: -
V gene: TRBV6-1

CDR3 protein: CASSWGLAGGFLDTQYF
CDR3 DNA: TGTGCCAGTAGTTGGGGGCTAGCGGGAGGTTTCCTGGATACGCAGTATTTT
J gene: TRBJ2-3
D gene: TRBD2
clone size: -
V gene: TRBV19

CDR3 protein: CASSDWGGQNIQYF
CDR3 DNA: TGTGCCAGCAGCGACTGGGGGGGCCAAAACATTCAGTACTTC
J gene: TRBJ2-4
D gene: -
clone size: -
V gene: TRBV2

CDR3 protein: CASSAGQVTYEQYF
CDR3 DNA: TGTGCCAGTAGTGCCGGACAGGTTACCTACGAGCAGTACTTC
J gene: TRBJ2-7
D gene: TRBD1
clone size: -
V gene: TRBV19

CDR3 protein: CASTSPGNPRETQYF
CDR3 DNA: TGTGCCAGCACCTCTCCCGGGAATCCCCGGGAGACCCAGTACTTC
J gene: TRBJ2-5
D gene: -
clone size: once
V gene: TRBV7-9

CDR3 protein: CASSPTPDSGNTIYF
CDR3 DNA: TGTGCCAGCTCACCAACGCCGGACTCTGGAAACACCATATATTTT
J gene: TRBJ1-3
D gene: -
clone size: -
V gene: TRBV18

CDR3 protein: CASSPRGRWTGELFF
CDR3 DNA: TGTGCCAGCAGCCCGCGGGGGCGTTGGACCGGGGAGCTGTTTTTT
J gene: TRBJ2-2
D gene: -
clone size: -
V gene: TRBV11-3

CDR3 protein: CASSEGDSWTDTQYF
CDR3 DNA: TGTGCCAGCAGTGAGGGGGATAGTTGGACAGATACGCAGTATTTT
J gene: TRBJ2-3
D gene: -
clone size: -
V gene: TRBV6-4

CDR3 protein: CASSFGTGVSPLHF
CDR3 DNA: TGTGCCAGTTCCTTTGGGACAGGGGTTTCACCCCTCCACTTT
J gene: TRBJ1-6
D gene: TRBD1
clone size: once
V gene: TRBV19

CDR3 protein: CASSHIRAEAFF
CDR3 DNA: TGCGCCAGCAGCCACATCCGGGCCGAAGCTTTCTTT
J gene: TRBJ1-1
D gene: -
clone size: few
V gene: TRBV4-1

CDR3 protein: CASSVGGRTNTGELFF
CDR3 DNA: TGTGCCAGCAGCGTAGGGGGCAGAACGAACACCGGGGAGCTGTTTTTT
J gene: TRBJ2-2
D gene: -
clone size: -
V gene: TRBV9

CDR3 protein: CASSEGASGRAQDTQYF
CDR3 DNA: TGTGCCAGCAGTGAAGGGGCTAGCGGGAGAGCGCAAGATACGCAGTATTTT
J gene: TRBJ2-3
D gene: TRBD2
clone size: -
V gene: TRBV6-1

CDR3 protein: CASSPRADDFRDYGYTF
CDR3 DNA: TGTGCCAGCTCACCAAGGGCGGACGATTTTCGGGACTATGGCTACACCTTC
J gene: TRBJ1-2
D gene: -
clone size: -
V gene: TRBV18

CDR3 protein: CASGPLPLTGELFF
CDR3 DNA: TGTGCCAGCGGCCCCTTACCCCTCACCGGGGAGCTGTTTTTT
J gene: TRBJ2-2
D gene: -
clone size: -
V gene: TRBV27

CDR3 protein: CASTYLQMIHEQYF
CDR3 DNA: TGTGCCAGCACTTATCTACAGATGATCCACGAGCAGTACTTC
J gene: TRBJ2-7
D gene: -
clone size: -
V gene: TRBV27

CDR3 protein: CASSVASGGNSPLHF
CDR3 DNA: TGTGCCAGCAGCGTAGCTTCTGGGGGGAATTCACCCCTCCACTTT
J gene: TRBJ1-6
D gene: -
clone size: -
V gene: TRBV9

CDR3 protein: CASSQVLGDYGYTF
CDR3 DNA: TGCGCCAGCAGCCAAGTCCTGGGGGACTATGGCTACACCTTC
J gene: TRBJ1-2
D gene: -
clone size: -
V gene: TRBV4-3

CDR3 protein: CAWSVQRGYTF
CDR3 DNA: TGTGCCTGGAGTGTACAGCGTGGCTACACCTTC
J gene: TRBJ1-2
D gene: -
clone size: -
V gene: TRBV30

CDR3 protein: CAISDIGEQYF
CDR3 DNA: TGTGCCATCAGTGATATCGGAGAGCAGTACTTC
J gene: TRBJ2-5
D gene: -
clone size: -
V gene: TRBV10-3

CDR3 protein: CASSEGGLVQPQHF
CDR3 DNA: TGTGCCAGCAGTGAAGGGGGGTTGGTTCAGCCCCAGCATTTT
J gene: TRBJ1-5
D gene: -
clone size: -
V gene: TRBV2

CDR3 protein: CASSQGQHYGYTF
CDR3 DNA: TGTGCCAGCAGCCAGGGACAGCACTATGGCTACACCTTC
J gene: TRBJ1-2
D gene: TRBD1
clone size: -
V gene: TRBV7-9

CDR3 protein: CASRYRVPEAFF
CDR3 DNA: TGTGCCAGCAGGTACAGGGTACCTGAAGCTTTCTTT
J gene: TRBJ1-1
D gene: -
clone size: few
V gene: TRBV7-9

CDR3 protein: CSARQGDNYGYTF
CDR3 DNA: TGCAGCGCACGACAGGGGGACAACTATGGCTACACCTTC
J gene: TRBJ1-2
D gene: TRBD1
clone size: -
V gene: TRBV29-1

CDR3 protein: CASSLDPRTDLWNEQFF
CDR3 DNA: TGCGCCAGCAGCTTGGACCCTAGGACGGACCTGTGGAATGAGCAGTTCTTC
J gene: TRBJ2-1
D gene: -
clone size: -
V gene: TRBV5-1

CDR3 protein: CASSLQGYEQYF
CDR3 DNA: TGCGCCAGCAGCTTACAGGGCTACGAGCAGTACTTC
J gene: TRBJ2-7
D gene: -
clone size: -
V gene: TRBV5-1

CDR3 protein: CATSRGPLRAGLSPLHF
CDR3 DNA: TGTGCCACCAGCAGAGGCCCCTTAAGGGCAGGTCTATCACCCCTCCACTTT
J gene: TRBJ1-6
D gene: -
clone size: -
V gene: TRBV15

CDR3 protein: CAISESGRGIQTNQPQHF
CDR3 DNA: TGTGCCATCAGTGAGTCGGGGAGGGGGATTCAGACAAATCAGCCCCAGCATTTT
J gene: TRBJ1-5
D gene: -
clone size: -
V gene: TRBV10-3

CDR3 protein: CASSPRATGFFPEAFF
CDR3 DNA: TGTGCCAGCTCACCTCGGGCTACAGGGTTTTTTCCTGAAGCTTTCTTT
J gene: TRBJ1-1
D gene: -
clone size: -
V gene: TRBV18

CDR3 protein: CASSLYRVDEQFF
CDR3 DNA: TGCGCCAGCAGCTTGTACAGGGTAGATGAGCAGTTCTTC
J gene: TRBJ2-1
D gene: -
clone size: -
V gene: TRBV5-1

CDR3 protein: CAWSVPQRGYYEQYF
CDR3 DNA: TGTGCCTGGAGTGTCCCCCAGAGAGGGTACTACGAGCAGTACTTC
J gene: TRBJ2-7
D gene: -
clone size: -
V gene: TRBV30

CDR3 protein: CASRQTGTNTEAFF
CDR3 DNA: TGTGCCAGCAGGCAAACAGGGACGAACACTGAAGCTTTCTTT
J gene: TRBJ1-1
D gene: -
clone size: -
V gene: TRBV27

CDR3 protein: CASSDDTYTEAFF
CDR3 DNA: TGTGCCAGCAGCGATGACACATACACTGAAGCTTTCTTT
J gene: TRBJ1-1
D gene: -
clone size: -
V gene: TRBV9

CDR3 protein: CASSREPGTASYEQYF
CDR3 DNA: TGTGCCAGCAGCAGAGAGCCCGGGACAGCCTCCTACGAGCAGTACTTC
J gene: TRBJ2-7
D gene: TRBD1
clone size: -
V gene: TRBV5-5

CDR3 protein: CASGQFNQPQHF
CDR3 DNA: TGTGCCAGCGGACAGTTCAATCAGCCCCAGCATTTT
J gene: TRBJ1-5
D gene: -
clone size: few
V gene: TRBV27

CDR3 protein: CASSERREANNEQFF
CDR3 DNA: TGTGCCAGCAGTGAACGGAGGGAGGCGAACAATGAGCAGTTCTTC
J gene: TRBJ2-1
D gene: -
clone size: -
V gene: TRBV2

CDR3 protein: CASSLRGGKPDTQYF
CDR3 DNA: TGTGCCAGCAGCTTACGGGGGGGGAAACCGGATACGCAGTATTTT
J gene: TRBJ2-3
D gene: TRBD2
clone size: -
V gene: TRBV7-9

CDR3 protein: CASSLAATGRGYTF
CDR3 DNA: TGCGCCAGCAGCTTGGCGGCGACAGGACGAGGCTACACCTTC
J gene: TRBJ1-2
D gene: -
clone size: -
V gene: TRBV5-1

CDR3 protein: CASSQDRGNTEAFF
CDR3 DNA: TGTGCCAGCAGCCAAGACCGAGGGAACACTGAAGCTTTCTTT
J gene: TRBJ1-1
D gene: -
clone size: -
V gene: TRBV4-2

CDR3 protein: CASSSRHEQYF
CDR3 DNA: TGTGCCAGCAGCAGCCGGCACGAGCAGTACTTC
J gene: TRBJ2-7
D gene: -
clone size: once
V gene: TRBV13

CDR3 protein: CASATWGNQPQHF
CDR3 DNA: TGTGCCAGCGCGACTTGGGGTAATCAGCCCCAGCATTTT
J gene: TRBJ1-5
D gene: -
clone size: once
V gene: TRBV27

CDR3 protein: CASSSRTGPVNTEAFF
CDR3 DNA: TGTGCCAGCAGCTCAAGGACAGGCCCCGTGAACACTGAAGCTTTCTTT
J gene: TRBJ1-1
D gene: TRBD1
clone size: -
V gene: TRBV9

CDR3 protein: CASSYGSNQPQHF
CDR3 DNA: TGTGCCAGCAGTTACGGGAGCAATCAGCCCCAGCATTTT
J gene: TRBJ1-5
D gene: -
clone size: few
V gene: TRBV6-6

CDR3 protein: CASTSLLADSYNEQFF
CDR3 DNA: TGTGCCAGCACCTCTCTACTAGCGGACTCCTACAATGAGCAGTTCTTC
J gene: TRBJ2-1
D gene: TRBD2
clone size: -
V gene: TRBV27

CDR3 protein: CASSMSIAGELFF
CDR3 DNA: TGTGCCAGTAGTATGAGTATCGCCGGGGAGCTGTTTTTT
J gene: TRBJ2-2
D gene: -
clone size: -
V gene: TRBV19

CDR3 protein: CAGSRDNEQFF
CDR3 DNA: TGTGCCGGGAGCAGGGACAATGAGCAGTTCTTC
J gene: TRBJ2-1
D gene: -
clone size: -
V gene: TRBV6-1

CDR3 protein: CATSETDADTQYF
CDR3 DNA: TGTGCCACCAGCGAGACGGATGCAGATACGCAGTATTTT
J gene: TRBJ2-3
D gene: -
clone size: -
V gene: TRBV15

CDR3 protein: CAWSVRGGNQPQHF
CDR3 DNA: TGTGCCTGGAGTGTCAGGGGAGGAAATCAGCCCCAGCATTTT
J gene: TRBJ1-5
D gene: -
clone size: -
V gene: TRBV30

CDR3 protein: CASRQGPNYGYTF
CDR3 DNA: TGTGCCAGCAGACAGGGGCCTAACTATGGCTACACCTTC
J gene: TRBJ1-2
D gene: TRBD1
clone size: -
V gene: TRBV2

CDR3 protein: CASSVGSQPMKGYTF
CDR3 DNA: TGTGCCAGCAGCGTTGGCAGCCAACCTATGAAGGGCTACACCTTC
J gene: TRBJ1-2
D gene: -
clone size: -
V gene: TRBV5-6

CDR3 protein: CALWTGASYQETQYF
CDR3 DNA: TGTGCCTTATGGACAGGGGCATCGTACCAAGAGACCCAGTACTTC
J gene: TRBJ2-5
D gene: TRBD1
clone size: -
V gene: TRBV30